What follows are 27 T cell receptor beta chains derived from one specimen sequenced in a study of CD8 T cell repertoires and HIV-1 epitope variants. Produced via immunoSEQ multiplex PCR; TCRdb's table is partial and in-frame only. The data hold approximately 5,600 clones, with 55% to 80% observed a single time. No cognate antigen is known for these TCRs. Sample: cultured CD8+ T cells derived from PBMCs. The receptors were gathered from a male donor with HIV.

This rearrangement joins TRBV5-6 to TRBJ2-7; D remains ambiguous. This CDR3 spans 15 amino acids. V lost 1 base and J lost 6, with 17 bases in between. Germline V gives CDR1 SGHDT, CDR2 YYEEEE. CDR3: CASSLWLASPFEQYF. In DNA, the CDR3 is TGTGCCAGCAGCTTGTGGCTTGCGTCCCCCTTCGAGCAGTACTTC.

The genes are TRBV5-3 and TRBJ2-1, with 7 bases lining up with TRBD2. TRBV5-3 is treated as an ORF (open reading frame) with a function not yet certain. V trimming: 4 bases; J trimming: 0 bases; junction bases outside the gene matches: 13. The CDR3 contains 18 residues. In nucleotides, the CDR3 is TGTGCCAGAAGCGCCCTACCTAGCGGCCCTAGCTCCTACAATGAGCAGTTCTTC. The encoded protein is CARSALPSGPSSYNEQFF.

The rearrangement joins TRBV2 to TRBJ2-5; possibly TRBD1 for D (6 bases). Germline V lookup: CDR1 SNHLY, CDR2 FYNNEI. The germline V and J ends were trimmed by 3 bases and 7 bases, with 18 bases remaining between them. The CDR3 consists of 15 residues. CDR3 in amino acids: CASSDPDSAWGTQYF. CDR3 DNA sequence: TGTGCCAGCAGTGATCCGGACAGCGCTTGGGGGACCCAGTACTTC.

V gene TRBV11-3 combines with J gene TRBJ2-7; D not resolved. The CDR3 totals 13 residues. V shed 4 bases and J shed 6 bases, with 13 bases lying between them. CDR1 and CDR2 (germline): SGHNT, YENEEA. The CDR3 spells CASSSDQVSEQYF. CDR3 DNA: TGTGCCAGCAGCTCTGACCAGGTTAGCGAGCAGTACTTC.

The chain couples TRBV4-3 to TRBJ1-2; the match to TRBD1 covers 11 bases. Looked up from germline, CDR1 is LGHNA and CDR2 is YSLEER. V lost 0 bases, J lost 4 bases, and 4 bases stayed unmatched. The CDR3 consists of 16 residues. CDR3 bases: TGCGCCAGCAGCCAAGATACGGGACAGGGGGGCTATGGCTACACCTTC. It encodes CASSQDTGQGGYGYTF.

This rearrangement joins TRBV5-6 to TRBJ2-7, with D tentatively TRBD2 (7 bases). Germline-derived CDR1 and CDR2 are SGHDT and YYEEEE. This CDR3 contains 14 residues. Between the trimmed V and J ends, which lost 7 bases and 2 bases, there was a span of 16 bases. The CDR3, as DNA: TGTGCCAGCGGCGGGGGCGGAGCCACCTACGAGCAGTACTTC. Amino acids: CASGGGGATYEQYF.

The genes are TRBV9 and TRBJ2-2; 7 nucleotides line up with TRBD2. The CDR3 sequence is 22 residues long. With V trimmed by 3 bases and J by 0 bases, 23 bases remained unmatched. Per germline, CDR1 SGDLS and CDR2 YYNGEE. The CDR3 spells CASSGPVVGGGTIEPNTGELFF. DNA for the CDR3: TGTGCCAGCAGCGGACCGGTGGTGGGCGGGGGTACGATCGAACCGAACACCGGGGAGCTGTTTTTT.

This chain joins TRBV5-4 and TRBJ2-2; D may correspond to TRBD1 or TRBD2 (6 bases each). This CDR3 comprises 16 residues. In germline, CDR1 is SGHNT, CDR2 YYREEE (reference sequence). Trimming stripped 0 bases from V and 6 bases from J, with 15 bases between. The CDR3 sequence is CASSLVVGGSPGELFF. In DNA form, the CDR3 reads TGTGCCAGCAGCTTGGTAGTGGGGGGCTCCCCCGGGGAGCTGTTTTTT.

This chain's CDR3 is CASSLELGGTDTQYF. CDR3 nucleotides: TGTGCCAGCAGCTTGGAACTAGGCGGCACAGATACGCAGTATTTT. The chain joins TRBV5-6 to TRBJ2-3; the D gene is possibly TRBD2 (5 bases). V lost 0 bases to trimming and J lost 1 base, with 9 bases between them. CDR1 and CDR2 from the germline V gene are SGHDT and YYEEEE. The CDR3 length is 15 residues.

CDR3 region: CASSTWDSYNEQFF. The CDR3 DNA follows: TGTGCCAGCAGCACCTGGGACAGCTACAATGAGCAGTTCTTC. This sequence joins TRBV9 and TRBJ2-1, with 7 positions matching TRBD1. The CDR3 loop spans 14 amino acids. Germline CDR1 SGDLS, CDR2 YYNGEE. The junction had 4 bases not matched to a gene; V was cut back by 4 bases and J by 3 bases.

V is TRBV11-2 and J is TRBJ1-6, with 9 positions matching TRBD1. V shed 1 base, J shed 7 bases, and the junction held 8 bases outside the gene matches. The germline V gene has CDR1 SGHAT and CDR2 FQNNGV. The CDR3 runs to 17 residues. Written as DNA, the CDR3 is TGTGCCAGCAGCTTAGGGGCCGGGACAGGGAGGAATTCACCCCTCCACTTT. Its translation: CASSLGAGTGRNSPLHF.

The chain employs TRBV4-1 and TRBJ2-1; no firm D call. This CDR3 region has 14 residues. Germline CDR1 is MGHRA and CDR2 is YSYEKL. V lost 4 bases to trimming and J lost 4 bases, with 11 bases between them. CDR3 residues: CASSRIGDYNEQFF. DNA for the CDR3: TGCGCCAGCAGCCGTATAGGCGATTACAATGAGCAGTTCTTC.

The genes are TRBV4-1 and TRBJ1-2; tentatively, D is TRBD1 (5 bases). This CDR3 spans 17 amino acids. V was pared by 0 bases and J by 5 bases, with 19 bases between. Germline CDR1 reads MGHRA; CDR2 reads YSYEKL. The CDR3 nucleotides read TGCGCCAGCAGCCAAGACCCCTCGGGTAACAGGCGGTATGGCTACACCTTC. Protein product: CASSQDPSGNRRYGYTF.

The CDR3 loop reads CASSQASSGRTDTQYF. In DNA, the CDR3 is TGTGCCAGCAGCCAAGCTTCTAGCGGGAGAACAGATACGCAGTATTTT. The V call is TRBV4-2, the J call TRBJ2-3; 10 nucleotides align to TRBD2. This CDR3 has 16 residues. The junction had 4 bases not matched to a gene; V was cut back by 1 base and J by 3 bases. Germline-derived CDR1 and CDR2 are LGHNA and YNFKEQ.

V and J are TRBV9 and TRBJ2-5; 10 positions match TRBD1. Germline V gene lookup returns CDR1 SGDLS and CDR2 YYNGEE. The CDR3 sequence is 14 residues long. V was clipped by 3 bases and J by 4 bases; unmatched bases: 3. The CDR3, as DNA: TGTGCCAGCAGCGCGAGGACAGGGGGAGAGACCCAGTACTTC. Translation: CASSARTGGETQYF.

The J gene is TRBJ2-1, the V gene TRBV19; TRBD1 matches at 8 bases. This CDR3 comprises 16 residues. With 8 bases clipped from V and 8 bases from J, the junction kept 17 bases outside the gene matches. The germline V gene has CDR1 LNHDA and CDR2 SQIVND (reference sequence). The CDR3 bases are TGTGCCAGTGGGAATTCCGGGACAGGAGGGGAACATGAGCAGTTCTTC. Amino acids: CASGNSGTGGEHEQFF. Full variable domain (outside the CDR3, taken from reference TRBV19 and TRBJ2-1): DGGITQSPKYLFRKEGQNVTLSCEQNLNHDAMYWYRQDPGQGLRLIYYSQIVNDFQKGDIAEGYSVSREKKESFPLTVTSAQKNPTAFYLCASGNSGTGGEHEQFFGPGTRLTVL.

This chain links TRBV27 with TRBJ1-6; possible D gene TRBD1, 5 bases. The CDR3 length is 18 residues. Germline loops: CDR1 MNHEY, CDR2 SMNVEV (reference sequence). The V end lost 0 bases, the J end lost 0 bases, and 12 bases lay between the germline ends. The chain's CDR3 is CASSLSYQGRSYNSPLHF. Here the CDR3 DNA reads TGTGCCAGCAGTTTATCGTATCAGGGCCGCTCCTATAATTCACCCCTCCACTTT.

The chain joins TRBV5-4 to TRBJ1-6, with D tentatively TRBD1 (6 bases). The CDR3 loop spans 14 amino acids. V was trimmed by 4 bases and J by 7 bases, leaving 12 bases between them. Germline V gene lookup returns CDR1 SGHNT and CDR2 YYREEE (reference sequence). This CDR3 is CASSHREANSPLHF. The DNA of the CDR3 is TGTGCCAGCAGCCACAGGGAGGCCAATTCACCCCTCCACTTT.

The chain recombines TRBV19 with TRBJ2-1; D gene ambiguous. V lost 3 bases and J lost 6, with 9 bases in between. The CDR3 is 13 residues long. Germline CDR1 and CDR2: LNHDA and SQIVND (reference sequence). CDR3 sequence reads: CASSIGSGNEQFF. CDR3 in DNA: TGTGCCAGTAGTATTGGGTCGGGCAATGAGCAGTTCTTC.

The chain couples TRBV7-8 to TRBJ2-1; D is uncertain. Germline V gene data show CDR1 as SGHVS and CDR2 as FQNEAQ. CDR3 length: 17 residues. V was cut by 1 base and J by 0 bases, with 13 bases left in between. CDR3 bases: TGTGCCAGCAGCTTAGTAATCGGCAGGTCCTCCTACAATGAGCAGTTCTTC. It encodes CASSLVIGRSSYNEQFF.

By its share, this clone is medium-sized. The chain combines TRBV4-1 with TRBJ2-7, with D hard to call. The CDR3 consists of 13 residues. Trimming stripped 4 bases from V and 3 bases from J, with 10 bases between. CDR1 is MGHRA and CDR2 is YSYEKL in the germline V gene. CDR3 sequence reads: CASSRILDYEQYF. The CDR3 nucleotides read TGCGCCAGCAGCCGTATACTCGACTACGAGCAGTACTTC.

The chain joins TRBV7-9 to TRBJ2-5, with 8 bases identical to TRBD1. With 4 bases clipped from V and 3 bases from J, the junction kept 4 bases outside the gene matches. The germline gives CDR1 SEHNR, CDR2 FQNEAQ (reference sequence). The CDR3 spans 14 residues. The CDR3 region has the DNA TGTGCCAGCAGCTGGGGACAGGTGGAAGAGACCCAGTACTTC. Translated, it gives CASSWGQVEETQYF.

This chain joins TRBV9 and TRBJ2-4; 10 positions agree with TRBD1. The CDR3 extends over 15 amino acids. The germline CDR1 and CDR2 sequences are SGDLS and YYNGEE. With V trimmed by 5 bases and J by 5 bases, 7 bases remained unmatched. In nucleotides, the CDR3 is TGTGCCAGCAGTGCCATTGGACAGGGGGAAAACATTCAGTACTTC. Encoded protein: CASSAIGQGENIQYF.

This sequence joins TRBV11-2 and TRBJ2-2; 7 positions match TRBD1. V gave up 0 bases and J gave up 3 bases; unmatched junction bases: 4. CDR1 and CDR2 from the germline V gene are SGHAT and FQNNGV. The CDR3 is made up of 16 amino acids. CDR3 sequence reads: CASSLEVQGYTGELFF. The CDR3 DNA sequence: TGTGCCAGCAGCTTAGAAGTACAGGGGTACACCGGGGAGCTGTTTTTT.

DNA of the CDR3: TGTGCCAGCAGCTTGGGAGGAGGTAGCGGACCGTACAATGAGCAGTTCTTC. The encoded protein is CASSLGGGSGPYNEQFF. The rearrangement joins TRBV5-6 to TRBJ2-1, with TRBD2 as a possible D gene (6 bases). This CDR3 contains 17 residues. Germline lookup yields CDR1 SGHDT and CDR2 YYEEEE. Trimming removed 0 bases from V and 4 bases from J, with 17 bases in between.

This sequence joins TRBV7-9 and TRBJ1-1; maybe TRBD1 (6 bases). The germline CDR1 and CDR2 sequences are SEHNR and FQNEAQ (reference sequence). This CDR3 is built from 11 residues. Trimming pared 6 bases from V and 11 bases from J, leaving 13 bases between. In DNA form, the CDR3 reads TGTGCCAGCAGGGAGGGAGACAGGGCTTTCTTT. Its protein product is CASREGDRAFF. The full variable domain, rest sourced from reference TRBV7-9 and TRBJ1-1, is DTGVSQNPRHKITKRGQNVTFRCDPISEHNRLYWYRQTLGQGPEFLTYFQNEAQLEKSRLLSDRFSAERPKGSFSTLEIQRTEQGDSAMYLCASREGDRAFFGQGTRLTVV.

The genes are TRBV5-4 and TRBJ2-5, with a tentative D call TRBD2 (5 bases). The V and J ends lost 0 bases and 5 bases respectively, with 5 bases between them. Germline V gene data show CDR1 as SGHNT and CDR2 as YYREEE (reference sequence). The CDR3 totals 12 residues. This chain's CDR3 is CASSLAGETQYF. In DNA, the CDR3 is TGTGCCAGCAGCTTGGCGGGGGAGACCCAGTACTTC.